The T cell receptor (beta chain) under discussion was sequenced for a study of shared clonotypes between healthy human individuals. DNA at roughly 0.2 ug, around 30,000 T cell genomes, went into sorted-subset replicate PCRs. Method: immunoSEQ multiplex PCR; TCRdb's copy keeps in-frame clones and lacks some. The data hold a few million clones, with roughly 92% observed a single time. Germline V gives CDR1 LNHDA, CDR2 SQIVND (reference sequence). V was pared by 3 bases and J by 6 bases, with 5 bases of the junction left unmatched. The CDR3 length is 15 residues. The clonotype comes from a young man in good health. The chain combines TRBV19 with TRBJ2-1; 10 bases align to TRBD1. The sequencing input was naive CD4+ T cells sorted from blood. Subset described: CD45RA+ positively selected. The CDR3 DNA reads TGTGCCAGTAGTATCTTCGACAGGGGGCCCAATGAGCAGTTCTTC. It specifies CASSIFDRGPNEQFF.